This record looks at one T cell receptor (beta chain) sequence and its context. This sample stems from a study of blood T cell repertoires in COVID-19. At the level of the study: Nucleic acid was either cDNA or gDNA, and it came from T cells, B-cell-depleted T cells, or PBMCs.

TCRdb keeps only in-frame clones here, not all; method: immunoSEQ multiplex PCR. The sample lists approximately 190,000 clones; about 83% were seen once. The source of this sequence is a woman in her sixties or seventies with active or convalescent COVID-19. The sequenced material came from peripheral blood.

The CDR3 DNA sequence: TGTGCCAGCAGCCCCATGTCAGGGGGGGAGCAGTACTTC. Amino acid sequence: CASSPMSGGEQYF. The chain employs TRBV7-3 and TRBJ2-7; TRBD1 is a possible D gene (7 bases). The CDR3 is made up of 13 amino acids. The V and J ends lost 5 bases and 7 bases respectively, with 15 bases between them. Germline V CDR1 and CDR2: SGHTA, FQGTGA.